This is a list of T cell receptor beta chains from one sample in a study of blood T cell repertoires in COVID-19. Clones were read by immunoSEQ multiplex PCR, and TCRdb kept only the in-frame ones, dropping some. The sample lists approximately 190,000 clones, 82% occurring once. Specimen: peripheral blood. Source of these receptors: a woman aged 55-70 years with COVID-19, enrolled during active disease. Each CDR3 is given with its conserved first and last residue. D genes are given only for firm matches.

j_call,d_call,v_call,cdr3_aa,cdr3_nt
TRBJ1-1,-,TRBV4-1,CASSQDAGITEAFF,TGCGCCAGCAGCCAAGATGCAGGGATCACTGAAGCTTTCTTT
TRBJ2-2,TRBD2,TRBV7-9,CASSLRLAGVLGELFF,TGTGCCAGCAGCTTAAGACTAGCGGGAGTCCTCGGGGAGCTGTTTTTT
TRBJ2-4,TRBD1,TRBV6-1,CASRESHAQGDVRFAKNIQYF,TGTGCCAGCAGGGAATCTCACGCTCAGGGGGACGTTCGATTCGCCAAAAACATTCAGTACTTC
TRBJ2-5,TRBD1,TRBV3-1/TRBV3-2,CASSNSRGRRETQYF,TGTGCCAGCAGCAACTCCAGGGGGCGCAGGGAGACCCAGTACTTC
TRBJ2-4,-,TRBV28,CASSLFQGIAKNIQYF,TGTGCCAGCAGTTTATTTCAGGGGATAGCCAAAAACATTCAGTACTTC
TRBJ1-2,TRBD1,TRBV19,CASRMDRVGGYTF,TGTGCCAGTAGGATGGACAGGGTAGGGGGCTACACCTTC
TRBJ2-7,TRBD1,TRBV7-2,CASSSPTGGEQYF,TGTGCCAGCAGCTCCCCGACAGGGGGCGAGCAGTACTTC
TRBJ2-3,-,TRBV29-1,CSAPRFGTDTQYF,TGCAGCGCCCCGCGCTTTGGCACAGATACGCAGTATTTT
TRBJ1-1,-,TRBV11-1,CASTRRGSEAFF,TGTGCCAGCACACGAAGGGGGTCTGAAGCTTTCTTT
TRBJ1-2,-,TRBV28,CASSPGRGLGYTF,TGTGCCAGCAGCCCTGGACGGGGGTTAGGCTACACCTTC
TRBJ2-2,TRBD1,TRBV7-3,CARGQGITGELFF,TGTGCCAGGGGACAGGGGATCACCGGGGAGCTGTTTTTT